This T cell receptor (beta chain) emerged from a study of CD8+ T cells in alopecia areata. The V and J ends lost 1 base and 2 bases respectively, with 9 bases between them. The germline V gene encodes CDR1 SGDLS and CDR2 YYNGEE. The length of the CDR3 is 14 residues. In each case, RNA was isolated and then reverse transcribed into cDNA as the sequencing template. Sequenced by immunoSEQ multiplex PCR; TCRdb stores in-frame clones only, minus some. The sample has 190,000 or so clones; about 60% are singletons. Indicated treatment: oral pan-JAK inhibitor, 5-10 mg twice daily. The source material was CD8+ T cells sorted from blood, sampled at week 24, from a patient treated with tofacitinib. The source is a human donor with alopecia areata. J is TRBJ2-5 and V is TRBV9; D not certain. In DNA form, the CDR3 reads TGTGCCAGCAGCGTACACGGGCAACAAGAGACCCAGTACTTC. Amino acids: CASSVHGQQETQYF.